One sample yielded the 30 T cell receptor beta chains listed below, sequenced in a study of T cell responses to AZD1222 COVID-19 vaccine. Profiled with immunoSEQ multiplex PCR; TCRdb holds only in-frame clones, not every one. The sample records 15,000 or so clones, 84% being singletons. Source: peripheral blood, taken 28 days after the second AZD1222 dose. The receptors were gathered from an adult who received the AZD1222 COVID-19 vaccine.

The chain has TRBV7-2 and TRBJ2-7; D may be TRBD2 (5 bases). CDR3 length: 14 amino acids. The germline V gene has CDR1 SGHTA and CDR2 FQGNSA. Trimming removed 0 bases from V and 2 bases from J, with 8 bases in between. The CDR3 DNA sequence: TGTGCCAGCAGCTTAGCGGGCGGGCCCTACGAGCAGTACTTC. This sequence encodes CASSLAGGPYEQYF.

The chain carries TRBV6-5 and TRBJ1-5; a weak D match, TRBD1 (6 bases). V lost 9 bases to trimming and J lost 2 bases, with 11 bases between them. Germline-derived CDR1 and CDR2 are MNHEY and SVGAGI. CDR3 length: 13 residues. The CDR3 reads CASAGEGNQPQHF. In DNA form, the CDR3 reads TGTGCCAGTGCAGGGGAAGGCAATCAGCCCCAGCATTTT.

The chain recombines TRBV30 with TRBJ1-2; D unclear. Germline CDR1 is GTSNPN and CDR2 is SVGIG (reference sequence). Trimming pared 2 bases from V and 3 bases from J, leaving 10 bases between. The CDR3 has 13 residues. CDR3 region: CAWSPVFHYGYTF. The CDR3 DNA reads as TGTGCCTGGAGTCCCGTATTTCACTATGGCTACACCTTC.

This clone has only one observation. The genes are TRBV7-2 and TRBJ2-1; D is ambiguous. CDR3 length: 11 amino acids. Germline V gene data show CDR1 as SGHTA and CDR2 as FQGNSA. V lost 5 bases, J lost 4 bases, and 3 bases lay in between. In DNA, the CDR3 is TGTGCCAGCAGCGCTTACAATGAGCAGTTCTTC. Amino acids: CASSAYNEQFF.

This rearrangement joins TRBV19 to TRBJ1-3; D is ambiguous. The CDR3 length is 14 residues. CDR1 and CDR2 from the germline V gene are LNHDA and SQIVND (reference sequence). V was shortened by 8 bases and J by 0 bases, with 11 bases between the two germline ends. CDR3 sequence reads: CASHDLGSGNTIYF. The DNA of the CDR3 is TGTGCCAGTCATGACCTTGGCTCTGGAAACACCATATATTTT.

Judged by abundance, this clone is medium-sized (0.01 to 0.1%). The V and J genes are TRBV18 and TRBJ1-1; D is undetermined. Germline CDR1 reads KGHSH; CDR2 reads LQKENI. Trimming shortened V by 2 bases and J by 2 bases, and 15 bases separated the two germline ends. The CDR3 runs 16 residues. The CDR3 DNA sequence: TGTGCCAGCTCACCAGGGAGGGAGCGTCCTAACACTGAAGCTTTCTTT. This encodes CASSPGRERPNTEAFF.

The rearrangement joins TRBV10-3 to TRBJ2-1; D is possibly TRBD2 (5 bases). Germline values: CDR1 ENHRY, CDR2 SYGVKD. Trimming removed 4 bases from V and 6 bases from J, with 13 bases in between. The CDR3 consists of 14 residues. The chain's CDR3 is CAISVGAGSNEQFF. The CDR3 nucleotides are TGTGCCATCAGTGTGGGAGCCGGCAGCAATGAGCAGTTCTTC.

The J gene is TRBJ2-7, the V gene TRBV28, with 7 bases identical to TRBD2. Germline V CDR1 and CDR2: MDHEN, SYDVKM. The CDR3 contains 14 residues. Trimming took 6 bases from V and 0 from J; bases not matched to a gene: 5. The CDR3 coding sequence is TGTGCCAGCAGGGGGGGGACTCGCTCCTACGAGCAGTACTTC. Its protein is CASRGGTRSYEQYF.

The chain links TRBV7-2 to TRBJ1-1; a possible D gene is TRBD1 (6 bases). From germline, CDR1 is SGHTA and CDR2 FQGNSA. Trimming took 5 bases from V and 4 from J, leaving 11 bases between them. The CDR3 has 13 residues. This CDR3 reads CASSTHRATEAFF. In DNA form, the CDR3 reads TGTGCCAGCAGCACACACAGGGCCACTGAAGCTTTCTTT.

Here the CDR3 DNA reads TGTGCCAGCAGTTACTCATTGGGTAGCTTCCAAGAGACCCAGTACTTC. Translating gives CASSYSLGSFQETQYF. The rearrangement joins TRBV6-5 to TRBJ2-5; unclear D gene. There are 16 residues in the CDR3. Trimming left V 0 bases short and J 1 base short, with 12 bases between. The germline gives CDR1 MNHEY, CDR2 SVGAGI.

The CDR3 DNA is TGTGCCAGCAGTCGCGGACAGATTTCTTACGAGCAGTACTTC. Translated, it gives CASSRGQISYEQYF. The J gene is TRBJ2-7, the V gene TRBV13; D possibly corresponds to TRBD1 (6 bases). Trimming took 6 bases from V and 4 from J, leaving 16 bases between them. Germline V CDR1 and CDR2: PRHDT, FYEKMQ (reference sequence). The CDR3 runs to 14 residues.

This clone was seen a few times. The chain joins TRBV27 to TRBJ2-7, with D perhaps TRBD1 or TRBD2 (5 bases each). This CDR3 comprises 15 residues. With 5 bases removed from V and 1 base from J, the gap between germline ends came to 15 bases. Per germline, CDR1 MNHEY and CDR2 SMNVEV (reference sequence). CDR3 DNA sequence: TGTGCCAGCAGTCCAGGTACGGGACGGTCCTACGAGCAGTACTTC. Its translation: CASSPGTGRSYEQYF.

This chain connects TRBV27 to TRBJ2-7; 9 bases are shared with TRBD2. Germline CDR1 reads MNHEY; CDR2 reads SMNVEV (reference sequence). The CDR3 length is 15 residues. With 3 bases clipped from V and 3 bases from J, the junction kept 6 bases outside the gene matches. The CDR3 DNA sequence: TGTGCCAGCAGTTTTGGCGGGAGGGCCCTCTACGAGCAGTACTTC. Amino acids: CASSFGGRALYEQYF.

The chain combines TRBV6-2 or TRBV6-3 with TRBJ2-4; unclear D gene. The CDR3 sequence is 16 residues long. CDR1 is MNHEY, CDR2 SVGEGT, per germline. With 0 bases removed from V and 8 bases from J, the gap between germline ends came to 17 bases. The CDR3 is CASSYSYLSSMYIQYF. Written as DNA, the CDR3 is TGTGCCAGCAGTTACTCGTACTTGTCCTCAATGTACATTCAGTACTTC.

V gene TRBV6-6 combines with J gene TRBJ1-2; 11 nucleotides align to TRBD1. The CDR3 sequence is 14 residues long. Per germline, CDR1 MNHNY and CDR2 SVGAGI (reference sequence). V lost 6 bases and J lost 8; bases outside the gene matches: 8. Here the CDR3 DNA reads TGTGCCAGCAGACTCGGACAGGGGGCGTCGGGCTACACCTTC. Amino acid sequence: CASRLGQGASGYTF.

The rearrangement joins TRBV27 to TRBJ1-4; perhaps TRBD1 as D (5 bases). Trimming cost V 3 bases and J 10 bases, with 15 bases left between them. The CDR3 is made up of 14 amino acids. CDR1 is MNHEY, CDR2 SMNVEV, per germline (reference sequence). In DNA form, the CDR3 reads TGTGCCAGCAGTTTCGGGACTCGGGGCGGAAAACTGTTTTTT. Translation gives CASSFGTRGGKLFF.

This clone was detected only once. This chain joins TRBV12-3 or TRBV12-4 and TRBJ1-2, with D perhaps TRBD1 (6 bases). Trimming cost V 5 bases and J 5 bases, with 9 bases left between them. There are 12 residues in the CDR3. CDR3 amino acids: CASSMTGYGYTF. The CDR3, as DNA: TGTGCCAGCAGTATGACAGGATATGGCTACACCTTC.

The chain employs TRBV9 and TRBJ2-1, with a tentative D call TRBD2 (6 bases). CDR1 SGDLS and CDR2 YYNGEE come from the germline V gene. This CDR3 has 17 amino acids. The germline V and J ends were trimmed by 4 bases and 2 bases, with 19 bases remaining between them. CDR3 sequence reads: CASSPSLTSLAYNEQFF. The CDR3, as DNA: TGTGCCAGCAGCCCATCGCTCACTAGCCTAGCCTACAATGAGCAGTTCTTC. The variable domain in full, completed from reference TRBV9 and TRBJ2-1, reads DSGVTQTPKHLITATGQRVTLRCSPRSGDLSVYWYQQSLDQGLQFLIQYYNGEERAKGNILERFSAQQFPDLHSELNLSSLELGDSALYFCASSPSLTSLAYNEQFFGPGTRLTVL.

The chain uses TRBV7-3 and TRBJ2-6, with 7 bases identical to TRBD1. After removal of 5 bases from V and 4 bases from J, the junction contained 5 bases not matched to a gene. CDR1 is SGHTA and CDR2 is FQGTGA in the germline V gene. This CDR3 is built from 15 residues. The CDR3 region is CASSPQGTGANVLTF. Written as DNA, the CDR3 is TGTGCCAGCAGCCCACAGGGGACCGGGGCCAACGTCCTGACTTTC. Combining the CDR3 with reference TRBV7-3 and TRBJ2-6 gives the whole variable domain GAGVSQTPSNKVTEKGKYVELRCDPISGHTALYWYRQSLGQGPEFLIYFQGTGAADDSGLPNDRFFAVRPEGSVSTLKIQRTERGDSAVYLCASSPQGTGANVLTFGAGSRLTVL.

J is TRBJ2-7 and V is TRBV5-6; D is uncertain. Germline V gene data show CDR1 as SGHDT and CDR2 as YYEEEE. V was pared by 4 bases and J by 2 bases, with 22 bases between. This CDR3 is 17 amino acids long. The DNA of the CDR3 is TGTGCCAGCAGCCTTACCCCCGGCGCTGATCATACCTACGAGCAGTACTTC. This encodes CASSLTPGADHTYEQYF.

This chain uses TRBV2 with TRBJ1-1; a weak D match, TRBD1 (5 bases). Germline CDR1 and CDR2: SNHLY and FYNNEI. The CDR3 consists of 15 residues. V lost 1 base to trimming and J lost 4 bases, with 13 bases between them. The CDR3 DNA is TGTGCCAGCAGTGAAGGAGGGGCCCCGATCACTGAAGCTTTCTTT. Its protein product is CASSEGGAPITEAFF.

This clone was picked up one time. The V call is TRBV9, the J call TRBJ1-1; perhaps TRBD1 as D (5 bases). The V and J ends lost 3 bases and 0 bases respectively, with 9 bases between them. This CDR3 has 14 amino acids. Germline V gene lookup returns CDR1 SGDLS and CDR2 YYNGEE. CDR3 DNA: TGTGCCAGCAGCGGGACACTCATGAACACTGAAGCTTTCTTT. It translates to CASSGTLMNTEAFF.

The chain is built from TRBV9 and TRBJ2-2; 11 nucleotides line up with TRBD2. CDR3 length equals 17 residues. V lost 1 base and J lost 3; bases outside the gene matches: 5. CDR1 is SGDLS and CDR2 is YYNGEE in the germline V gene. CDR3 region: CASSVTSGSGDTGELFF. The CDR3 nucleotides read TGTGCCAGCAGCGTAACTAGCGGGAGCGGTGACACCGGGGAGCTGTTTTTT.

The rearrangement links TRBV25-1 to TRBJ2-2; D is possibly TRBD1 (5 bases). The CDR3 length is 14 residues. Trimming pared 0 bases from V and 3 bases from J, leaving 5 bases between. Germline CDR1 is MGHDK and CDR2 is SYGVNS. This CDR3 reads CASSEYRDTGELFF. The CDR3 DNA reads TGTGCCAGCAGTGAATACAGGGACACCGGGGAGCTGTTTTTT.

The chain is built from TRBV9 and TRBJ2-7; 7 bases fit TRBD2. Germline CDR1 SGDLS, CDR2 YYNGEE. The CDR3 contains 15 residues. Losses at the gene ends were 3 bases for V and 0 bases for J; bases not matched to a gene: 6. As DNA, the CDR3 is TGTGCCAGCAGCGGAGGTGGCGGGAGCTCCTACGAGCAGTACTTC. It is translated as CASSGGGGSSYEQYF.

This chain links TRBV5-6 with TRBJ1-5; no definite D call. This CDR3 is 14 amino acids long. Trimming took 3 bases from V and 4 from J, leaving 11 bases between them. From germline, CDR1 is SGHDT and CDR2 YYEEEE. CDR3 sequence: CASSSLALNQPQHF. CDR3 nucleotides: TGTGCCAGCAGCTCATTGGCCCTTAATCAGCCCCAGCATTTT.

J is TRBJ2-4 and V is TRBV10-1; 14 bases map to TRBD2. Unmatched junction bases numbered 9, after V lost 1 base and J lost 1 base. Germline V gene sequence: CDR1 WNHNN, CDR2 SYGVQD (reference sequence). The CDR3 is 20 residues long. The CDR3, as DNA: TGCGCCAGCAGTGAGTTGGGACTAGCGGGAGCTATTTGGGCCAAAAACATTCAGTACTTC. Protein: CASSELGLAGAIWAKNIQYF.

The V gene is TRBV7-2, the J gene TRBJ1-1, with TRBD1 matching 7 bases. Germline V gene sequence: CDR1 SGHTA, CDR2 FQGNSA. The CDR3 loop spans 14 amino acids. After removal of 4 bases from V and 4 bases from J, the junction contained 6 bases not matched to a gene. The CDR3, as DNA: TGTGCCAGCAGCTCCCTAGCAGGGGGCACTGAAGCTTTCTTT. Protein product: CASSSLAGGTEAFF.

The rearrangement uses TRBV15 and TRBJ1-1, with D uncertain. The CDR3 has 16 amino acids. CDR1 is LNHNV and CDR2 is YYDKDF in the germline V gene (reference sequence). V was pared by 0 bases and J by 2 bases, with 13 bases between. In DNA, the CDR3 is TGTGCCACCAGCAGAGATGGGGTTAGAGTAAACACTGAAGCTTTCTTT. It codes for CATSRDGVRVNTEAFF.

This CDR3 reads CSAGLGETQYF. CDR3 sequence (DNA): TGCAGTGCGGGACTAGGGGAGACCCAGTACTTC. This rearrangement joins TRBV20-1 to TRBJ2-5; 8 nucleotides align to TRBD2. CDR1 and CDR2 from the germline V gene are DFQATT and SNEGSKA (reference sequence). The junction had 2 bases not matched to a gene; V was cut back by 6 bases and J by 5 bases. CDR3 size: 11 residues.